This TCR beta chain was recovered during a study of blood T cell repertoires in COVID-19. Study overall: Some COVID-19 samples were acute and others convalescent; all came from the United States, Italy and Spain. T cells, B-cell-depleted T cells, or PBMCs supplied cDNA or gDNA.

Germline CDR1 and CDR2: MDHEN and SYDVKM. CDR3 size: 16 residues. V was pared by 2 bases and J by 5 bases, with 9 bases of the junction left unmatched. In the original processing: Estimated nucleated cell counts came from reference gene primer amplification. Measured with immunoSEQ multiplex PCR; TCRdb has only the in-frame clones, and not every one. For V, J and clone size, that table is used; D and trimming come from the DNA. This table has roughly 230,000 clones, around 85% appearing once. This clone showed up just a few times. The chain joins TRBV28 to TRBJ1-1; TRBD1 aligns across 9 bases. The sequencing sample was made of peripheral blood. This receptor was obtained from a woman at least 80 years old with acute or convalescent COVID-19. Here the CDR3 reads CASSLGSTGGVTEAFF. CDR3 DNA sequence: TGTGCCAGCAGTTTAGGGTCTACAGGGGGCGTGACTGAAGCTTTCTTT.